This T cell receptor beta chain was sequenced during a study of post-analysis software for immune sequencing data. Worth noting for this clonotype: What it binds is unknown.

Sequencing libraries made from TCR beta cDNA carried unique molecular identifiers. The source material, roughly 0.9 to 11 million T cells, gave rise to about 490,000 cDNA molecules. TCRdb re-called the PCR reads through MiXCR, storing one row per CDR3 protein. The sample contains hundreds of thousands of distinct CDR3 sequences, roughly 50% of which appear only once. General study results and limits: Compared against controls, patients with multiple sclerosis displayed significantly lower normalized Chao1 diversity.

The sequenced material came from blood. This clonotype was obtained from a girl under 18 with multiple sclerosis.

CDR3 DNA sequence: TGCGCCAGCAGCTTCGCCCAGGAACCCTACGAGCAGTACTTC. Protein: CASSFAQEPYEQYF. The rearrangement uses TRBV5-1 and TRBJ2-7; D is ambiguous. Germline assignment: CDR1 SGHRS and CDR2 YFSETQ. This CDR3 is built from 14 residues. Trimming took 2 bases from V and 2 from J, leaving 11 bases between them.